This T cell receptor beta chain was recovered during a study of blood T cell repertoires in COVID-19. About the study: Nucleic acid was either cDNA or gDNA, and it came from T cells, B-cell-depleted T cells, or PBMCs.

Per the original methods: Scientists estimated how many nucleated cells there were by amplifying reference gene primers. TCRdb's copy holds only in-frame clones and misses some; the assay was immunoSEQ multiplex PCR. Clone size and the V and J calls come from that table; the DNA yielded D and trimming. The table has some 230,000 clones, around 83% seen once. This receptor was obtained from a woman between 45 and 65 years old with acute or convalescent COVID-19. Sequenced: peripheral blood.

The CDR3 nucleotides are TGTGCCACCAGTGAGGCAGGGGGTCCAGATACGCAGTATTTT. Translated, it gives CATSEAGGPDTQYF. The rearrangement joins TRBV24-1 to TRBJ2-3, with 7 bases lining up with TRBD1. Looked up from germline, CDR1 is KGHDR and CDR2 is SFDVKD. V shed 4 bases and J 4 bases; nucleotides not matched to a gene: 4. The CDR3 has 14 residues.